A selection of T cell receptor beta chains follows, all from one sample in a study of T cell responses to AZD1222 COVID-19 vaccine. Libraries were prepared by immunoSEQ multiplex PCR; TCRdb keeps only in-frame clonotypes and omits some of them. Of around 140,000 clones in the sample, 93% were seen once. Source: peripheral blood, taken on day 0 of AZD1222 vaccination. All receptors derive from an adult in good health. CDR3s include the opening cysteine and the closing phenylalanine or tryptophan. D genes are given only for firm matches. Expanded clones are given a class, and other clones once, few, many or no size at all.

len: 13; abundance: -; j_gene: TRBJ1-1; v_gene: TRBV18; d_gene: -; CDR3aa: CASSPYGRTEAFF; CDR3nt: TGTGCCAGCTCACCATACGGACGGACTGAAGCTTTCTTT
len: 12; abundance: -; j_gene: TRBJ2-1; v_gene: TRBV24-1; d_gene: -; CDR3aa: CATSIRGDEQFF; CDR3nt: TGTGCCACCAGTATACGGGGCGATGAGCAGTTCTTC
len: 13; abundance: once; j_gene: TRBJ1-1; v_gene: TRBV27; d_gene: -; CDR3aa: CASSWSENTEAFF; CDR3nt: TGTGCCAGCAGTTGGTCAGAAAACACTGAAGCTTTCTTT
len: 14; abundance: -; j_gene: TRBJ2-1; v_gene: TRBV28; d_gene: TRBD2; CDR3aa: CASRSGSWDNEQFF; CDR3nt: TGTGCCAGCAGGAGCGGGAGTTGGGACAATGAGCAGTTCTTC
len: 15; abundance: -; j_gene: TRBJ2-7; v_gene: TRBV27; d_gene: TRBD2; CDR3aa: CASSSRLAGGAEQYF; CDR3nt: TGTGCCAGCAGTTCACGACTAGCGGGAGGAGCCGAGCAGTACTTC
len: 15; abundance: -; j_gene: TRBJ2-5; v_gene: TRBV30; d_gene: -; CDR3aa: CAWSVRGGVGETQYF; CDR3nt: TGTGCCTGGAGTGTACGAGGTGGGGTTGGAGAGACCCAGTACTTC
len: 14; abundance: -; j_gene: TRBJ2-3; v_gene: TRBV19; d_gene: -; CDR3aa: CASSIGEGQDTQYF; CDR3nt: TGTGCCAGTAGTATAGGAGAGGGCCAAGATACGCAGTATTTT
len: 13; abundance: -; j_gene: TRBJ2-2; v_gene: TRBV27; d_gene: -; CDR3aa: CASSLIPTGELFF; CDR3nt: TGTGCCAGCAGTCTAATCCCTACCGGGGAGCTGTTTTTT
len: 16; abundance: -; j_gene: TRBJ1-6; v_gene: TRBV27; d_gene: -; CDR3aa: CASSYLGQGDSSPLHF; CDR3nt: TGTGCCAGCAGCTACCTTGGACAAGGAGATAGTTCACCCCTCCACTTT
len: 15; abundance: -; j_gene: TRBJ1-1; v_gene: TRBV4-1; d_gene: TRBD1; CDR3aa: CASSPYWTGGTEAFF; CDR3nt: TGCGCCAGCAGCCCCTACTGGACAGGGGGCACTGAAGCTTTCTTT
len: 16; abundance: -; j_gene: TRBJ2-7; v_gene: TRBV9; d_gene: TRBD2; CDR3aa: CASSVGLADLSYEQYF; CDR3nt: TGTGCCAGCAGCGTAGGACTAGCGGACCTCTCCTACGAGCAGTACTTC
len: 15; abundance: -; j_gene: TRBJ2-1; v_gene: TRBV27; d_gene: TRBD1; CDR3aa: CASSSHRDRTNEQFF; CDR3nt: TGTGCCAGCAGTTCCCACCGGGACAGGACCAATGAGCAGTTCTTC
len: 17; abundance: -; j_gene: TRBJ1-2; v_gene: TRBV21-1; d_gene: -; CDR3aa: CAPLPTGTGKTNYGYTF; CDR3nt: TGTGCCCCCCTACCGACCGGGACAGGGAAAACTAACTATGGCTACACCTTC
len: 12; abundance: -; j_gene: TRBJ2-1; v_gene: TRBV12-3/TRBV12-4; d_gene: -; CDR3aa: CASSETSHEQFF; CDR3nt: TGTGCCAGCAGTGAGACCAGCCATGAGCAGTTCTTC
len: 11; abundance: -; j_gene: TRBJ2-7; v_gene: TRBV29-1; d_gene: -; CDR3aa: CSVDKGYEQYF; CDR3nt: TGCAGCGTAGATAAGGGGTACGAGCAGTACTTC